One T cell receptor beta chain is described in this entry. Its target is not known. Trimming took 10 bases from V and 8 from J, leaving 14 bases between them. CDR1 and CDR2 from the germline V gene are MNHEY and SVGAGI. The CDR3 contains 11 residues. Each donor had at least one pre-ART and at least two post-ART PBMC samples. The data were taken from a study of long-term antiretroviral therapy in people with HIV. With survey level as its setting, the immunoSEQ assay was v3.0. Sequenced by immunoSEQ multiplex PCR; TCRdb stores in-frame clones only, minus some. Seen here are 17,000 or so clones, approximately 79% observed once, and the top ten hold 6.5% to 10%. Whole-study results and caveats: Gathering of blood took place between about 2003 and 2017, possibly under older ART regimens.

The chain uses TRBV6-5 and TRBJ1-2; no firm D call. This specimen consisted of unsorted PBMCs, obtained at the start of antiretroviral therapy. This TCR was recovered from a man between 25 and 39 years old with HIV. In DNA, the CDR3 is TGTGCCACCCAGGAGGCGAGGGGCTACACCTTC. This encodes CATQEARGYTF.